The rows below give T cell receptor beta chains drawn from one sample of a study of beta chain features in type 1 diabetes. Clones were sequenced by immunoSEQ multiplex PCR, and TCRdb holds only the in-frame ones, with some missing. The sample contains 900,000 or so clones, 17% of which appear only once. The sequenced material came from naive CD4+ T cells from blood. The receptors were gathered from a woman younger than 30 in good health. Each CDR3 is given with its conserved first and last residue. A D gene is named only where the DNA matches it firmly. A row's size may be missing; if present it is once, few, many or a size class.

>TRBD2|TRBJ2-1|18|few|TRBV4-3
CASSQDPPTSGSNNEQFF
TGCGCCAGCAGCCAAGATCCACCGACTAGCGGGAGTAACAATGAGCAGTTCTTC
>.|TRBJ2-6|15|few|TRBV28
CASGPRRSGANVLTF
TGTGCCAGCGGCCCCCGCCGCTCTGGGGCCAACGTCCTGACTTTC
>.|TRBJ2-7|15|few|TRBV29-1
CSVTSRQTLTYEQYF
TGCAGCGTGACCTCCCGACAGACGCTTACCTACGAGCAGTACTTC
>.|TRBJ2-7|12|.|TRBV5-1
CASSFTSHEQYF
TGCGCCAGCAGCTTCACTTCTCACGAGCAGTACTTC
>TRBD1|TRBJ2-5|16|.|TRBV7-9
CASSQTSRGFQETQYF
TGTGCCAGCAGCCAGACGAGCAGGGGGTTCCAAGAGACCCAGTACTTC
>.|TRBJ2-5|13|.|TRBV19
CASSLTKHGTQYF
TGTGCCAGTAGCCTCACTAAACACGGGACCCAGTACTTC
>.|TRBJ1-5|14|.|TRBV7-8
CASSFSHSNQPQHF
TGTGCCAGCAGCTTTTCGCATAGCAATCAGCCCCAGCATTTT
>.|TRBJ2-7|17|.|TRBV11-2
CASSLPRGGKGTYEQYF
TGTGCCAGCAGCTTACCGAGAGGGGGAAAGGGGACCTACGAGCAGTACTTC
>.|TRBJ2-2|14|many|TRBV19
CASRISRDNGELFF
TGTGCCAGTAGGATTTCCCGGGACAACGGGGAGCTGTTTTTT
>TRBD2|TRBJ2-2|16|few|TRBV5-1
CASSLVSSGSGGELFF
TGCGCCAGCAGCTTGGTCTCTAGCGGGAGCGGCGGGGAGCTGTTTTTT
>.|TRBJ2-3|14|once|TRBV6-6
CASSSGLTTDTQYF
TGTGCCAGCAGTTCGGGACTGACTACAGATACGCAGTATTTT
>.|TRBJ2-5|13|few|TRBV5-1
CASSLAGIETQYF
TGCGCCAGCAGCCTGGCAGGGATCGAGACCCAGTACTTC
>TRBD1|TRBJ2-7|16|once|TRBV28
CASSLPATGLHYEQYF
TGTGCCAGCAGTTTACCTGCGACAGGGCTACATTACGAGCAGTACTTC
>.|TRBJ1-2|14|few|TRBV28
CASSLVQGPYGYTF
TGTGCCAGCAGTTTGGTCCAGGGGCCCTATGGCTACACCTTC
>TRBD2|TRBJ2-3|17|few|TRBV27
CASSQTPRDYRGDTQYF
TGTGCCAGCAGTCAGACCCCTCGGGACTACCGGGGAGATACGCAGTATTTT
>.|TRBJ2-3|11|.|TRBV29-1
CSVARSGTQYF
TGCAGCGTTGCCCGGTCGGGTACGCAGTATTTT
>.|TRBJ2-7|16|.|TRBV21-1
CASSKGGGPLSYEQYF
TGTGCCAGCAGCAAAGGGGGGGGTCCCCTCTCCTACGAGCAGTACTTC
>.|TRBJ1-1|13|.|TRBV19
CASSITVGTEAFF
TGTGCCAGTAGTATAACGGTGGGCACTGAAGCTTTCTTT
>TRBD2|TRBJ2-7|14|few|TRBV7-2
CASSGLAGVREQYF
TGTGCCAGCTCCGGACTAGCGGGAGTCCGGGAGCAGTACTTC
>.|TRBJ2-3|15|.|TRBV9
CASSPLGFSTDTQYF
TGTGCCAGCAGCCCACTGGGATTTAGCACAGATACGCAGTATTTT
>.|TRBJ2-7|14|.|TRBV5-8
CASSAGTFPHEQYF
TGTGCCAGCAGCGCCGGGACTTTCCCCCACGAGCAGTACTTC
>TRBD2|TRBJ2-7|19|.|TRBV19
CASSVSPGLAGEIARELYF
TGTGCCAGTAGTGTCTCTCCGGGACTAGCGGGAGAAATCGCTCGCGAACTGTACTTC
>.|TRBJ2-7|14|few|TRBV7-2
CASSLVPGVYEQYF
TGTGCCAGCAGCTTAGTGCCGGGGGTCTACGAGCAGTACTTC
>TRBD2|TRBJ2-5|14|few|TRBV6-1
CASSESYGGETQYF
TGTGCCAGCAGTGAATCGTACGGGGGGGAGACCCAGTACTTC
>TRBD2|TRBJ2-1|17|.|TRBV7-3
CASSPSRLAGDRSEQFF
TGTGCCAGCAGCCCATCTCGACTAGCGGGAGATCGGAGTGAGCAGTTCTTC
>.|TRBJ1-4|14|few|TRBV2
CASSHGATNEKLFF
TGTGCCAGCAGTCACGGGGCAACTAATGAAAAACTGTTTTTT
>TRBD2|TRBJ2-3|16|few|TRBV7-9
CASSKLAGVRTDTQYF
TGTGCCAGCAGCAAATTAGCGGGAGTTCGGACAGATACGCAGTATTTT
>.|TRBJ2-2|13|.|TRBV19
CASSMRGEKELFF
TGTGCCAGTAGTATGCGAGGGGAGAAGGAGCTGTTTTTT
>.|TRBJ1-1|15|.|TRBV7-8
CASSLAQGSISEAFF
TGTGCCAGCAGCTTAGCTCAGGGGAGTATCTCTGAAGCTTTCTTT
>.|TRBJ2-3|16|.|TRBV7-9
CASSPPGRSSTDTQYF
TGTGCCAGCAGCCCCCCAGGGAGATCTAGCACAGATACGCAGTATTTT
>TRBD2|TRBJ2-1|20|once|TRBV15
CATSRDRLAGGPPTYNEQFF
TGTGCCACCAGCAGAGATCGACTAGCGGGAGGGCCCCCGACCTACAATGAGCAGTTCTTC
>.|TRBJ2-7|12|few|TRBV28
CATRRSTGPFNF
TGTGCCACTCGACGCAGCACCGGGCCTTTTAACTTC
>.|TRBJ1-1|13|few|TRBV7-3
CASRIQENTEAFF
TGTGCCAGCAGGATCCAGGAGAACACTGAAGCTTTCTTT
>TRBD2|TRBJ2-1|15|few|TRBV9
CASSSLTGLANEQFF
TGTGCCAGCAGCTCCCTGACGGGACTAGCGAATGAGCAGTTCTTC
>TRBD2|TRBJ2-7|18|.|TRBV5-1
CASSPSVSGSALSYEQYF
TGCGCCAGCAGCCCCAGTGTAAGCGGGAGTGCCCTCTCCTACGAGCAGTACTTC